The entry that follows covers one T cell receptor beta chain sequence. Its target is unknown. The data were taken from a study of identical twins. Study-level results: Models predicted less out-of-frame TCR alpha sharing in monozygotic twins than was found.

One entry per CDR3 protein results from TCRdb running MiXCR on the 5' RACE reads. The table lists approximately 700,000 distinct CDR3 sequences, 15% to 20% of them singletons, with around 14% in the top ten. Germline values: CDR1 SGHDT, CDR2 YYEEEE. This CDR3 contains 16 residues. V lost 4 bases and J 1 base, leaving 18 bases between the germline ends. This sample also belongs to another study, concerning T cells expressing NK-cell markers. That work states: It was from sorted CD3+CD56+NKG2C+, CD3+CD56+NKG2C- and CD3+CD56-NKG2C+ T cells that TCR beta repertoires came. There were seven HCMV-seropositive donors and one seronegative donor among the eight sequenced.

Sequencing input: PBMCs. The clonotype comes from a woman aged 18-29 years in good health. The chain links TRBV5-6 to TRBJ2-7; tentative D call: TRBD1 (5 bases). The CDR3 bases are TGTGCCAGCAGCCGGATAATCCAGGGTCCTTCCTACGAGCAGTACTTC. It is translated as CASSRIIQGPSYEQYF.